A single sample is the source of the 13 T cell receptor beta chains below, sequenced in a study of OX40 agonist ivuxolimab in advanced cancers. This table comes from immunoSEQ multiplex PCR, and its TCRdb copy is limited to in-frame clones, with some not included. The sample lists tens of thousands of clones; around four fifths were seen once. The sample was CD4+ or CD8+ T cells sorted from blood, taken in a trial of the OX40 agonist ivuxolimab. These receptors were obtained from an adult with an advanced solid tumor such as melanoma, head and neck, liver or kidney cancer.

The chain employs TRBV5-1 and TRBJ2-2; possible D gene TRBD2, 5 bases. The V and J ends lost 4 bases and 6 bases respectively, with 13 bases between them. Germline values: CDR1 SGHRS, CDR2 YFSETQ. The length of the CDR3 is 14 residues. CDR3 residues: CASSPDAGAGELFF. CDR3 in DNA: TGCGCCAGCAGCCCGGACGCCGGGGCCGGGGAGCTGTTTTTT.

The rearrangement uses TRBV7-2 and TRBJ1-1; 7 bases are shared with TRBD1. V shed 3 bases and J 0 bases; nucleotides not matched to a gene: 13. Germline V gene sequence: CDR1 SGHTA, CDR2 FQGNSA. CDR3 size: 18 residues. The CDR3 DNA reads TGTGCCAGCAGCTTGGACGACAGGGTAGCGGTCATGAACACTGAAGCTTTCTTT. Translated: CASSLDDRVAVMNTEAFF.

The chain links TRBV11-2 to TRBJ1-3, with 9 bases fitting TRBD1. J gave up 2 bases and V 4 bases, and 3 bases lay outside the gene matches. Germline lookup yields CDR1 SGHAT and CDR2 FQNNGV. This CDR3 contains 15 residues. CDR3 sequence reads: CASSWTGVPGNTIYF. The CDR3 DNA is TGTGCCAGCAGCTGGACAGGGGTCCCTGGAAACACCATATATTTT.

This clone has a single count. The V gene is TRBV27, the J gene TRBJ2-2, with 7 nucleotides matching TRBD2. The CDR3 is made up of 15 amino acids. Germline CDR1 MNHEY, CDR2 SMNVEV (reference sequence). The J segment lost 7 bases and the V segment lost 3 bases, leaving 8 bases of the junction unmatched. CDR3: CASSFRTGGGGELFF. Written as DNA, the CDR3 is TGTGCCAGCAGTTTTAGGACTGGGGGGGGCGGGGAGCTGTTTTTT.

The V call is TRBV5-1, the J call TRBJ2-3; 14 bases fit TRBD2. This CDR3 is 18 amino acids long. Looked up from germline, CDR1 is SGHRS and CDR2 is YFSETQ. With 4 bases clipped from V and 3 bases from J, the junction kept 10 bases outside the gene matches. The CDR3 nucleotides are TGCGCCAGCAGCGTGACTAGCGGGGGGGCCGTCGGTACAGATACGCAGTATTTT. Translated, it gives CASSVTSGGAVGTDTQYF. The full variable domain, with the rest looked up from reference TRBV5-1 and TRBJ2-3, is KAGVTQTPRYLIKTRGQQVTLSCSPISGHRSVSWYQQTPGQGLQFLFEYFSETQRNKGNFPGRFSGRQFSNSRSEMNVSTLELGDSALYLCASSVTSGGAVGTDTQYFGPGTRLTVL.

This sequence joins TRBV4-3 and TRBJ2-7; D possibly uses TRBD1 or TRBD2 (5 bases each). V was pared by 1 base and J by 6 bases, with 13 bases between. Looked up from germline, CDR1 is LGHNA and CDR2 is YSLEER. The CDR3 length is 14 residues. The DNA for the CDR3 is TGCGCCAGCAGCCAAGTAGAGGGGTCGGGCGAGCAGTACTTC. Protein sequence: CASSQVEGSGEQYF.

The count of this clone is one. The V call is TRBV5-6, the J call TRBJ1-1; the D gene is possibly TRBD1 (6 bases). Germline loops: CDR1 SGHDT, CDR2 YYEEEE. Trimming took off 3 bases at V and 5 bases at J, with 17 bases between the two ends. The CDR3 is 15 residues long. CDR3 bases: TGTGCCAGCAGCTCACTGAACAGGGAGGGGACTGAAGCTTTCTTT. It encodes CASSSLNREGTEAFF. The whole variable domain, remainder taken from reference TRBV5-6 and TRBJ1-1, is DAGVTQSPTHLIKTRGQQVTLRCSPKSGHDTVSWYQQALGQGPQFIFQYYEEEERQRGNFPDRFSGHQFPNYSSELNVNALLLGDSALYLCASSSLNREGTEAFFGQGTRLTVV.

The V and J genes are TRBV7-2 and TRBJ2-5; the D is unclear. This CDR3 is 14 amino acids long. V was trimmed by 3 bases and J by 5 bases, leaving 13 bases between them. Germline assignment: CDR1 SGHTA and CDR2 FQGNSA. CDR3 DNA: TGTGCCAGCAGCTTTGGTCACTCCTCGGAGACCCAGTACTTC. As protein: CASSFGHSSETQYF.

The rearrangement joins TRBV6-5 to TRBJ1-1; TRBD1 might be the D (5 bases). This CDR3 has 15 amino acids. Germline values: CDR1 MNHEY, CDR2 SVGAGI. Trimming pared 6 bases from V and 1 base from J, leaving 15 bases between. CDR3 coding DNA: TGTGCCAGCAGACGGTCGACAGCCAGGAACACTGAAGCTTTCTTT. Amino acid sequence: CASRRSTARNTEAFF.

The rearrangement links TRBV7-2 to TRBJ2-3, with 8 bases lining up with TRBD2. The germline gives CDR1 SGHTA, CDR2 FQGNSA. Trimming took 8 bases from V and 0 from J; bases not matched to a gene: 4. The CDR3 has 14 residues. CDR3 amino acids: CASGVAGSTDTQYF. The DNA for the CDR3 is TGTGCCAGCGGTGTAGCGGGGAGCACAGATACGCAGTATTTT. Full variable domain (missing parts from reference TRBV7-2 and TRBJ2-3): GAGVSQSPSNKVTEKGKDVELRCDPISGHTALYWYRQSLGQGLEFLIYFQGNSAPDKSGLPSDRFSAERTGGSVSTLTIQRTQQEDSAVYLCASGVAGSTDTQYFGPGTRLTVL.

CDR3 region: CASSFPGTNTGELFF. The CDR3 DNA sequence: TGTGCCAGTAGTTTTCCAGGGACGAACACCGGGGAGCTGTTTTTT. The rearrangement links TRBV19 to TRBJ2-2; a weak D match, TRBD1 (5 bases). The germline CDR1 and CDR2 sequences are LNHDA and SQIVND (reference sequence). Trimming stripped 5 bases from V and 0 bases from J, with 10 bases between. The CDR3 contains 15 residues.

This clone was recorded once. V gene TRBV19 combines with J gene TRBJ1-1; a possible D gene is TRBD1 (6 bases). Germline assignment: CDR1 LNHDA and CDR2 SQIVND (reference sequence). The CDR3 is 16 amino acids. V lost 5 bases and J 1 base, leaving 17 bases between the germline ends. CDR3 sequence: CASSPREGHQNTEAFF. For the CDR3, the DNA is TGTGCCAGTAGTCCCAGAGAGGGACACCAGAACACTGAAGCTTTCTTT.

The V gene is TRBV6-7, the J gene TRBJ1-6, with unresolved D. TRBV6-7 carries the ORF label, with uncertain function. Trimming left V 10 bases short and J 0 bases short, with 13 bases between. The CDR3 totals 15 residues. Here the CDR3 reads CAKRPGSSYNSPLHF. CDR3 DNA: TGTGCCAAAAGGCCGGGGAGCTCCTATAATTCACCCCTCCACTTT.